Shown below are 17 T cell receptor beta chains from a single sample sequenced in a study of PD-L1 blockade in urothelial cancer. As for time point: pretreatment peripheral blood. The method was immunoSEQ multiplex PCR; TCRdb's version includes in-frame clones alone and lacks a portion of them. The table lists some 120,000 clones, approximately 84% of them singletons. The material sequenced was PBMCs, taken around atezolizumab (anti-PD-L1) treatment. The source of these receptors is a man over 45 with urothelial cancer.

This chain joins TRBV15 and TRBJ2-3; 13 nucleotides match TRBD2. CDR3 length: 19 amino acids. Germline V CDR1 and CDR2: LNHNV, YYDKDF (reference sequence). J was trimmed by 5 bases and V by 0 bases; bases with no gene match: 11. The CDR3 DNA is TGTGCCACCAGCAGAGATATAGGGGAACTAGCGGGAGGGGGAGATACGCAGTATTTT. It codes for CATSRDIGELAGGGDTQYF. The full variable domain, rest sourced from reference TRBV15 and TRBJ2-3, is DAMVIQNPRYQVTQFGKPVTLSCSQTLNHNVMYWYQQKSSQAPKLLFHYYDKDFNNEADTPDNFQSRRPNTSFCFLDIRSPGLGDTAMYLCATSRDIGELAGGGDTQYFGPGTRLTVL.

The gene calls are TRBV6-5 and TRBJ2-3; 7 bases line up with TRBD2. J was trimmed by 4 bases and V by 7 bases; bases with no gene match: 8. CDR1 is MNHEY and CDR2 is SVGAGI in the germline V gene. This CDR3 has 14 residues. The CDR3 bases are TGTGCCAGCATTGGCGGGAGTGCGCCAGATACGCAGTATTTT. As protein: CASIGGSAPDTQYF.

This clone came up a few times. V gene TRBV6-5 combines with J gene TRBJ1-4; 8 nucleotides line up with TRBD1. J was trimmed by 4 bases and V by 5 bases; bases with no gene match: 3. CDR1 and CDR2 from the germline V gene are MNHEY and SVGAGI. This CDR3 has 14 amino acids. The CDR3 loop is CASSKTGDNEKLFF. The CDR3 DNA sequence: TGTGCCAGCAGTAAGACAGGGGATAATGAAAAACTGTTTTTT.

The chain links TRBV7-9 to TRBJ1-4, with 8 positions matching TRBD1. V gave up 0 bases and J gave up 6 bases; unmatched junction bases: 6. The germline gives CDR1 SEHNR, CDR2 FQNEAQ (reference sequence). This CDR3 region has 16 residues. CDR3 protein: CASSLAPQGDYEKLFF. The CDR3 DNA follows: TGTGCCAGCAGCTTAGCGCCACAGGGGGATTATGAAAAACTGTTTTTT.

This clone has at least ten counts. DNA for the CDR3: TGTGCCAGCAGCAAACAGGGGATGACGGCCGGGGCCAACGTCCTGACTTTC. It translates to CASSKQGMTAGANVLTF. This chain connects TRBV11-2 to TRBJ2-6; 7 bases match TRBD1. Per germline, CDR1 SGHAT and CDR2 FQNNGV. Trimming cost V 5 bases and J 4 bases; bases outside gene matches: 11. The CDR3 covers 17 residues.

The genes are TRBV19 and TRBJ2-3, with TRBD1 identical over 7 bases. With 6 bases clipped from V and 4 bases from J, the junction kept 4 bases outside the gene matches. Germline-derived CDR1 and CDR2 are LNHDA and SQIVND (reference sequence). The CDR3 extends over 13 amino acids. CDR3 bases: TGTGCCAGTAGCCTACAGGGGTCAGATACGCAGTATTTT. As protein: CASSLQGSDTQYF.

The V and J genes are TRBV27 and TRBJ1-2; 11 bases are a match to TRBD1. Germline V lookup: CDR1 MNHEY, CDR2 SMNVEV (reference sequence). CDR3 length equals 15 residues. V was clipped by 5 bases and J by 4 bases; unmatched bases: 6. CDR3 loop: CASSLGQGGTYGYTF. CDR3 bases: TGTGCCAGCAGTCTGGGACAGGGGGGGACCTATGGCTACACCTTC.

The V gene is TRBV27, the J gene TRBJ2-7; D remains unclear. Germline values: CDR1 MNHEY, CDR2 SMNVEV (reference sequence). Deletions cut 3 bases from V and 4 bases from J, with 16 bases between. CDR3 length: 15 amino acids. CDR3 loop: CASSFVDGPEYEQYF. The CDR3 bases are TGTGCCAGCAGTTTCGTGGATGGCCCGGAGTACGAGCAGTACTTC.

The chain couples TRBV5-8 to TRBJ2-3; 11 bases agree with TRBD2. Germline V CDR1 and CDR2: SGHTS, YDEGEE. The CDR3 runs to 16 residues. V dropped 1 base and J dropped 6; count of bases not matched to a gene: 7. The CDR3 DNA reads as TGTGCCAGCAGCTTGACCCCGCTAGCGGGAGGTGATACGCAGTATTTT. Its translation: CASSLTPLAGGDTQYF.

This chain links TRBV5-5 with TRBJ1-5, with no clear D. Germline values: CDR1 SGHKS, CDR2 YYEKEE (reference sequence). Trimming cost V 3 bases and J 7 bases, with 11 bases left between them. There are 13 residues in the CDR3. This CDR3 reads CASSSGRGQPQHF. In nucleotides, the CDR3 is TGTGCCAGCAGCTCCGGCAGAGGACAGCCCCAGCATTTT.

Here the CDR3 reads CASRAGTVQETQYF. The CDR3 DNA reads as TGCGCCAGCAGGGCCGGGACAGTACAAGAGACCCAGTACTTC. The chain joins TRBV5-1 to TRBJ2-5; 7 bases line up with TRBD1. J gave up 2 bases and V 5 bases, and 6 bases lay outside the gene matches. CDR3 size: 14 residues. The germline V gene has CDR1 SGHRS and CDR2 YFSETQ.

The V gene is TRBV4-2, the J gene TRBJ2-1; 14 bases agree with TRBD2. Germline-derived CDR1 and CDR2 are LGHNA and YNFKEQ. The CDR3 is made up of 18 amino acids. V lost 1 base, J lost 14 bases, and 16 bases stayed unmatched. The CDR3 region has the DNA TGTGCCAGCAGCCAAGCCGGGATGACTAGCGGGAGGGCCATGGAAAAGTTCTTC. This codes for CASSQAGMTSGRAMEKFF.

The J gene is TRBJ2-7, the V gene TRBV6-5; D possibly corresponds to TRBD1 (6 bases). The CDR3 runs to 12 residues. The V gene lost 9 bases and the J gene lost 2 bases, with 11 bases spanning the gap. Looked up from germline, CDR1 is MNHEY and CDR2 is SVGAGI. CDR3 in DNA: TGTGCCAGTTCGGACAGTACCTACGAGCAGTACTTC. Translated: CASSDSTYEQYF.

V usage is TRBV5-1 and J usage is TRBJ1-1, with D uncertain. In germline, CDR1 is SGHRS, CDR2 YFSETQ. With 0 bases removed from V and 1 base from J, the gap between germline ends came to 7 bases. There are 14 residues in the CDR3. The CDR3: CASSLGPGNTEAFF. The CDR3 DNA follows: TGCGCCAGCAGCTTGGGTCCGGGGAACACTGAAGCTTTCTTT.

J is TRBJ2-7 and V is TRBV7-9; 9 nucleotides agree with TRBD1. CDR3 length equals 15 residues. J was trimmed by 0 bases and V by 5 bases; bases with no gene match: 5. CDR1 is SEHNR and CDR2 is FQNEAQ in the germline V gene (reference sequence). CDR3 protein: CASSHGQGSSYEQYF. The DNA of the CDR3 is TGTGCCAGCAGCCACGGACAGGGGAGCTCCTACGAGCAGTACTTC.

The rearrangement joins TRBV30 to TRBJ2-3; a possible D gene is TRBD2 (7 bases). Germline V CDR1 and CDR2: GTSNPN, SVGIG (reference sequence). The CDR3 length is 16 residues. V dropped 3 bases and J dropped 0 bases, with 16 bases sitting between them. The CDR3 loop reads CAWSGGLAVSTDTQYF. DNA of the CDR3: TGTGCCTGGAGCGGGGGGCTAGCGGTTAGCACAGATACGCAGTATTTT.

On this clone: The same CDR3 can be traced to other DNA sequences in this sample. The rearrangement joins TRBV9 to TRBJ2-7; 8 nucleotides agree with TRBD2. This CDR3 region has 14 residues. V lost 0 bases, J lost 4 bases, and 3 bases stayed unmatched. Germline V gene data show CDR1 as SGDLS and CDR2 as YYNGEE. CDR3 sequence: CASSVASGSYEQYF. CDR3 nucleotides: TGTGCCAGCAGCGTAGCCAGCGGGAGTTACGAGCAGTACTTC.